These 15 T cell receptor beta chains were sequenced from one sample in a study of T cells after yellow fever vaccination. TCRdb re-derived calls from the 5' RACE reads in MiXCR, one entry per CDR3 protein. The data hold approximately 550,000 distinct CDR3 sequences, with about 14% observed a single time. Sequenced here: PBMCs, sampled on the day of the yellow fever booster vaccination. These receptors were collected from a man aged 30 to 45 who received the YFV17D yellow fever vaccine.

The chain recombines TRBV5-1 with TRBJ2-1, with D perhaps matching TRBD2 (5 bases). Germline V gives CDR1 SGHRS, CDR2 YFSETQ. Trimming stripped 0 bases from V and 5 bases from J, with 12 bases between. The CDR3 runs to 15 residues. CDR3 sequence reads: CASSLAGNGDNEQFF. CDR3 DNA sequence: TGCGCCAGCAGCTTGGCGGGAAACGGGGACAATGAGCAGTTCTTC. Full variable domain (rest looked up from reference TRBV5-1 and TRBJ2-1): KAGVTQTPRYLIKTRGQQVTLSCSPISGHRSVSWYQQTPGQGLQFLFEYFSETQRNKGNFPGRFSGRQFSNSRSEMNVSTLELGDSALYLCASSLAGNGDNEQFFGPGTRLTVL.

This clonotype was observed a few times. The J gene is TRBJ2-3, the V gene TRBV20-1; 9 nucleotides agree with TRBD2. CDR1 and CDR2 (germline): DFQATT, SNEGSKA (reference sequence). The CDR3 contains 17 residues. V shed 0 bases, J shed 3 bases, and the junction held 10 bases outside the gene matches. The CDR3, as DNA: TGCAGTGCTAGAGACGCTAGCGGGACAGTCGGGACAGATACGCAGTATTTT. Translation gives CSARDASGTVGTDTQYF.

This clonotype was observed a handful of times. The chain carries TRBV27 and TRBJ2-7; TRBD1 matches 8 bases. The CDR3 is 17 residues long. Trimming at V came to 6 bases and at J to 0 bases, leaving 13 bases not matched to a gene. Germline loops: CDR1 MNHEY, CDR2 SMNVEV (reference sequence). Here the CDR3 reads CASSLNALGTGSYEQYF. The CDR3 DNA sequence: TGTGCCAGCAGCTTAAATGCTCTCGGGACAGGCTCCTACGAGCAGTACTTC.

The rearrangement links TRBV5-1 to TRBJ2-5; no clear D. CDR3 length: 14 amino acids. From germline, CDR1 is SGHRS and CDR2 YFSETQ. Trimming took off 3 bases at V and 4 bases at J, with 13 bases between the two ends. CDR3 region: CASSSAGYGETQYF. The CDR3 nucleotides are TGCGCCAGCAGCTCAGCAGGATATGGAGAGACCCAGTACTTC. Together with reference TRBV5-1 and TRBJ2-5, the CDR3 gives the full variable domain: KAGVTQTPRYLIKTRGQQVTLSCSPISGHRSVSWYQQTPGQGLQFLFEYFSETQRNKGNFPGRFSGRQFSNSRSEMNVSTLELGDSALYLCASSSAGYGETQYFGPGTRLLVL.

The chain carries TRBV4-3 and TRBJ2-5; 8 nucleotides agree with TRBD2. The CDR3 is made up of 16 amino acids. Per germline, CDR1 LGHNA and CDR2 YSLEER. With V trimmed by 1 base and J by 2 bases, 6 bases remained unmatched. The CDR3 here is CASSQGRGGGQETQYF. CDR3 in DNA: TGCGCCAGCAGCCAAGGCCGGGGGGGCGGGCAAGAGACCCAGTACTTC.

In this sample, this clonotype turned up a few times. The V gene is TRBV12-3 or TRBV12-4, the J gene TRBJ1-1, with a possible D match to TRBD1 (5 bases). This CDR3 is built from 16 residues. V was clipped by 2 bases and J by 4 bases, with 17 bases between them. The CDR3 DNA sequence: TGTGCCAGCAGTTTAAGGGGTGCGGGGAGGGGCACTGAAGCTTTCTTT. Translation: CASSLRGAGRGTEAFF.

This CDR3 reads CASSQDAGPDNEQFF. The CDR3 coding sequence is TGCGCCAGCAGCCAAGATGCGGGACCCGACAATGAGCAGTTCTTC. The chain has TRBV4-3 and TRBJ2-1, with D tentatively TRBD2 (6 bases). Trimming shortened V by 0 bases and J by 5 bases, and 11 bases separated the two germline ends. Germline V gene data show CDR1 as LGHNA and CDR2 as YSLEER. This CDR3 is 15 amino acids long.

The table lists this clonotype with a few counts. J is TRBJ2-5 and V is TRBV19; the D gene is possibly TRBD1 (6 bases). Germline V gives CDR1 LNHDA, CDR2 SQIVND (reference sequence). CDR3 length equals 15 residues. V lost 10 bases and J 3 bases, leaving 21 bases between the germline ends. CDR3 in DNA: TGTGCCACTGGGGACACCGGGTCCATGGAAGAGACCCAGTACTTC. Its translation is CATGDTGSMEETQYF.

The chain recombines TRBV6-2 or TRBV6-3 with TRBJ1-2, with 12 bases fitting TRBD1. Germline CDR1 MNHEY, CDR2 SVGEGT. The CDR3 runs 16 residues. V trimming: 0 bases; J trimming: 5 bases; junction bases outside the gene matches: 4. The CDR3 protein is CASSYSGTGGGYGYTF. The CDR3 DNA follows: TGTGCCAGCAGTTACTCCGGGACAGGGGGCGGATATGGCTACACCTTC.

This clonotype has a count of ten or more. The V call is TRBV7-9, the J call TRBJ2-1; D remains ambiguous. The V end lost 5 bases, the J end lost 7 bases, and 9 bases lay between the germline ends. The CDR3 sequence is 12 residues long. The V gene's germline CDR1 is SEHNR and CDR2 FQNEAQ (reference sequence). Here the CDR3 DNA reads TGTGCCAGCAGCCCCGCCGGGAATGAGCAGTTCTTC. This translates into CASSPAGNEQFF. Together with reference TRBV7-9 and TRBJ2-1, the CDR3 gives the full variable domain: DTGVSQNPRHKITKRGQNVTFRCDPISEHNRLYWYRQTLGQGPEFLTYFQNEAQLEKSRLLSDRFSAERPKGSFSTLEIQRTEQGDSAMYLCASSPAGNEQFFGPGTRLTVL.

This clonotype was detected a few times. V and J are TRBV4-3 and TRBJ2-4; no clear D gene. Germline V gene sequence: CDR1 LGHNA, CDR2 YSLEER. Trimming removed 5 bases from V and 8 bases from J, with 13 bases in between. This CDR3 comprises 13 residues. The CDR3 loop reads CASSNNLQDIQYF. DNA for the CDR3: TGCGCCAGCAGCAACAACCTTCAGGACATTCAGTACTTC.

This clonotype was detected only a few times. V and J are TRBV9 and TRBJ2-3; D is undetermined. Trimming took off 4 bases at V and 2 bases at J, with 20 bases between the two ends. Germline values: CDR1 SGDLS, CDR2 YYNGEE. CDR3 length: 17 amino acids. CDR3 region: CASSPSPDVRTTDTQYF. In DNA form, the CDR3 reads TGTGCCAGCAGCCCCTCCCCCGATGTCCGTACCACAGATACGCAGTATTTT.

This clonotype showed up just a few times. The chain joins TRBV5-1 to TRBJ2-3, with TRBD2 matching over 9 bases. Germline CDR1 is SGHRS and CDR2 is YFSETQ. This CDR3 has 16 residues. The V gene end was trimmed by 4 bases and the J gene end by 6 bases; junction bases not matched to a gene: 12. The CDR3 nucleotides read TGCGCCAGCAGCCACCGGAGTAGCGGGAGTGCCGATACGCAGTATTTT. Residues: CASSHRSSGSADTQYF.

The rearrangement links TRBV20-1 to TRBJ2-7; D is possibly TRBD1 (6 bases). Per the germline V gene, CDR1 is DFQATT and CDR2 is SNEGSKA (reference sequence). This CDR3 is 13 amino acids long. With 3 bases removed from V and 1 base from J, the gap between germline ends came to 10 bases. The CDR3 nucleotides are TGCAGTGCTAGTAGGGGGATGTCCTACGAGCAGTACTTC. Protein: CSASRGMSYEQYF.

This clonotype was recorded many times. V is TRBV5-1 and J is TRBJ1-1; no clear D. Germline V gene data show CDR1 as SGHRS and CDR2 as YFSETQ. The CDR3 is 14 residues long. With 0 bases removed from V and 3 bases from J, the gap between germline ends came to 9 bases. CDR3 sequence: CASSLGSRDTEAFF. The CDR3 nucleotides are TGCGCCAGCAGCTTGGGGTCTCGGGACACTGAAGCTTTCTTT.